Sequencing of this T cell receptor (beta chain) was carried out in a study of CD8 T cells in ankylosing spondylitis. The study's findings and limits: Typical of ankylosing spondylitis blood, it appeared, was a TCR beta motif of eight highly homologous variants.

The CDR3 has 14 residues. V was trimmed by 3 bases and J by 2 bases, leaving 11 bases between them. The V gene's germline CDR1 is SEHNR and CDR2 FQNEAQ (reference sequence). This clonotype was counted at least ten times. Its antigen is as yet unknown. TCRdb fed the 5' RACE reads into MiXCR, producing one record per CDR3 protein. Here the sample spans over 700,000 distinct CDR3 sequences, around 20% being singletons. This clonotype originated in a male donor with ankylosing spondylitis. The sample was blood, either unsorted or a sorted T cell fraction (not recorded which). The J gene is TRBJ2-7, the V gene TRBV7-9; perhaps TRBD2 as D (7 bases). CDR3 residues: CASSLGGGAYEQYF. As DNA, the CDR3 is TGTGCCAGCAGCTTGGGAGGGGGGGCCTACGAGCAGTACTTC.